Below, 28 T cell receptor beta chains from the same sample are listed, as sequenced in a study of PD-1 blockade in classical Hodgkin lymphoma. The repertoire was sequenced with immunoSEQ multiplex PCR; TCRdb's copy has only in-frame clones and lacks some. The table includes about 46,000 clones, about three quarters detected once. Each patient relapsed following autologous stem cell transplantation, and prior brentuximab vedotin exposure differed. The sample in question was peripheral blood mononuclear cells (PBMCs), obtained before the second cycle of nivolumab. All receptors come from a human donor with classical Hodgkin lymphoma.

This clone was counted once. This chain links TRBV11-2 with TRBJ1-2; no reliable D call. The germline CDR1 and CDR2 sequences are SGHAT and FQNNGV. V lost 1 base and J lost 3, with 3 bases in between. The CDR3 sequence is 12 residues long. The CDR3 DNA sequence: TGTGCCAGCAGCTTAGGCGACTATGGCTACACCTTC. Translation: CASSLGDYGYTF.

This sequence joins TRBV6-1 and TRBJ1-4; D uncertain. V was shortened by 10 bases and J by 14 bases, with 11 bases between the two germline ends. CDR1 is MNHNS and CDR2 is SASEGT in the germline V gene. This CDR3 is built from 9 residues. Here the CDR3 reads CATSPLLFF. The CDR3 DNA is TGTGCCACCAGCCCCCTTCTGTTTTTT.

Only a few counts were recorded for this clone. This CDR3 reads CASSLRGVGAFF. Here the CDR3 DNA reads TGTGCCAGCAGCTTGAGGGGAGTCGGAGCTTTCTTT. The V and J genes are TRBV5-6 and TRBJ1-1; tentatively, D is TRBD1 (5 bases). V was clipped by 1 base and J by 10 bases, with 11 bases between them. Germline V gene data show CDR1 as SGHDT and CDR2 as YYEEEE. This CDR3 spans 12 amino acids.

This clone was seen once. The chain uses TRBV27 and TRBJ2-5, with 10 bases lining up with TRBD2. The end of the DNA is better explained by TRBJ2-7, so the J call may be wrong. CDR3 length: 14 residues. Looked up from germline, CDR1 is MNHEY and CDR2 is SMNVEV (reference sequence). The CDR3 sequence is CASIGTSDPYEQYF. As DNA, the CDR3 is TGTGCCAGCATTGGGACTAGCGACCCCTACGAGCAGTACTTC.

This clone was seen repeatedly, ten times or more. This chain uses TRBV6-4 with TRBJ1-2; 8 nucleotides match TRBD1. J gave up 7 bases and V 6 bases, and 13 bases lay outside the gene matches. The germline V gene has CDR1 MRHNA and CDR2 SNTAGT. The CDR3 sequence is 15 residues long. DNA for the CDR3: TGTGCCAGCAGCGATATCGGACAGGGACGCTTTGGCTACACCTTC. It specifies CASSDIGQGRFGYTF.

This clone is categorized as medium-sized (0.01 to 0.1%). This chain links TRBV5-1 with TRBJ1-1; D gene unclear. The V end lost 4 bases, the J end lost 0 bases, and 16 bases lay between the germline ends. The V gene's germline CDR1 is SGHRS and CDR2 YFSETQ. The CDR3 has 16 amino acids. CDR3 in DNA: TGCGCCAGCAGCGAGGACGGCAGTTACATGAACACTGAAGCTTTCTTT. This codes for CASSEDGSYMNTEAFF.

The V call is TRBV7-2, the J call TRBJ2-2; tentative D call: TRBD2 (5 bases). Germline-derived CDR1 and CDR2 are SGHTA and FQGNSA. V lost 4 bases to trimming and J lost 6 bases, with 12 bases between them. CDR3 length: 14 residues. CDR3 loop: CASSSDLRAGELFF. The CDR3 coding sequence is TGTGCCAGCAGCTCAGACCTGCGGGCCGGGGAGCTGTTTTTT.

The rearrangement joins TRBV19 to TRBJ2-3; D unclear. This CDR3 has 13 amino acids. Germline values: CDR1 LNHDA, CDR2 SQIVND (reference sequence). Trimming shortened V by 0 bases and J by 9 bases, and 10 bases separated the two germline ends. The CDR3 coding sequence is TGTGCCAGTAGTATAGACCCAGGAGAGACGCAGTATTTT. It codes for CASSIDPGETQYF.

The chain joins TRBV6-1 to TRBJ1-2; unclear D gene. V dropped 8 bases and J dropped 4 bases, with 11 bases sitting between them. Germline V gene data show CDR1 as MNHNS and CDR2 as SASEGT. The CDR3 consists of 12 residues. The CDR3 is CASVWERYGYTF. The CDR3 nucleotides are TGTGCCAGCGTATGGGAACGCTATGGCTACACCTTC.

This chain links TRBV7-3 with TRBJ1-2; TRBD1 agrees at 7 bases. CDR1 and CDR2 (germline): SGHTA, FQGTGA. CDR3 length equals 13 residues. The J segment lost 8 bases and the V segment lost 5 bases, leaving 8 bases of the junction unmatched. The CDR3 coding sequence is TGTGCCAGCAGCCCGCGACAGGGAATGGGCTACACCTTC. This gives the protein CASSPRQGMGYTF.

This clone has more than one count but fewer than ten. The chain carries TRBV27 and TRBJ2-1; 8 nucleotides align to TRBD2. Trimming at V came to 5 bases and at J to 2 bases, leaving 5 bases not matched to a gene. The CDR3 runs to 15 residues. Germline loops: CDR1 MNHEY, CDR2 SMNVEV (reference sequence). The CDR3 DNA reads TGTGCCAGCAGTCCCACCGGGAGGGCCTACAATGAGCAGTTCTTC. Translating it yields CASSPTGRAYNEQFF.

The V and J genes are TRBV6-6 and TRBJ2-7, with D uncertain. Germline values: CDR1 MNHNY, CDR2 SVGAGI (reference sequence). V was pared by 3 bases and J by 1 base, with 4 bases between. The CDR3 is 12 residues long. CDR3 DNA: TGTGCCAGCAGTTATTCGTCCTACGAGCAGTACTTC. As protein: CASSYSSYEQYF.

This rearrangement joins TRBV7-2 to TRBJ2-2; possible D gene TRBD1, 6 bases. The V end lost 7 bases, the J end lost 1 base, and 10 bases lay between the germline ends. The CDR3 runs to 14 residues. The germline V gene encodes CDR1 SGHTA and CDR2 FQGNSA. The CDR3 reads CASNPTGNTGELFF. The CDR3 region has the DNA TGTGCCAGCAACCCGACAGGGAACACCGGGGAGCTGTTTTTT.

By frequency in the sample, this clone is medium-sized. The chain couples TRBV14 to TRBJ2-7; 9 bases align to TRBD1. This CDR3 contains 14 residues. Germline V gives CDR1 SGHDN, CDR2 FVKESK. The V segment lost 4 bases and the J segment 5 bases; nucleotides outside the gene matches: 6. CDR3 region: CASSPNRGRDEQYF. CDR3 nucleotides: TGTGCCAGCAGCCCGAACAGGGGGCGCGACGAGCAGTACTTC.

This clone was seen only once. This chain connects TRBV7-2 to TRBJ1-4, with 8 bases aligning to TRBD1. From germline, CDR1 is SGHTA and CDR2 FQGNSA. With V trimmed by 5 bases and J by 5 bases, 16 bases remained unmatched. CDR3 length: 18 residues. The CDR3 protein is CASSLGQGEDVENEKLFF. For the CDR3, the DNA is TGTGCCAGCAGCCTCGGACAGGGAGAAGATGTGGAAAATGAAAAACTGTTTTTT.

There are many counts of this clone. The same CDR3 also results from other DNA sequences found in this sample. The J gene is TRBJ1-1, the V gene TRBV27; TRBD1 might be the D (5 bases). In germline, CDR1 is MNHEY, CDR2 SMNVEV (reference sequence). This CDR3 contains 13 residues. Trimming pared 3 bases from V and 4 bases from J, leaving 9 bases between. The DNA for the CDR3 is TGTGCCAGCAGTTTCCAGGGCGGCACTGAAGCTTTCTTT. Translation gives CASSFQGGTEAFF.

The V gene is TRBV5-1, the J gene TRBJ2-2, with D possibly being TRBD1 (6 bases). This CDR3 is built from 15 residues. Trimming took 1 base from V and 1 from J, leaving 8 bases between them. Looked up from germline, CDR1 is SGHRS and CDR2 is YFSETQ. CDR3 sequence reads: CASSLTGKNTGELFF. The CDR3 DNA is TGCGCCAGCAGCTTGACAGGGAAGAACACCGGGGAGCTGTTTTTT.

This clone appeared a few times. This rearrangement joins TRBV5-3 to TRBJ2-7; 9 bases line up with TRBD2. TRBV5-3 is recorded as an ORF, its role being uncertain. CDR3 length: 14 amino acids. The J segment lost 3 bases and the V segment lost 4 bases, leaving 5 bases of the junction unmatched. The CDR3 sequence is CARSHEREDYEQYF. The CDR3 DNA follows: TGTGCCAGAAGCCATGAGCGGGAGGACTACGAGCAGTACTTC.

The chain links TRBV7-3 to TRBJ1-2, with TRBD1 matching 10 bases. Germline CDR1 and CDR2: SGHTA and FQGTGA. The CDR3 runs 15 residues. Trimming took 5 bases from V and 3 from J; bases not matched to a gene: 6. The CDR3, as DNA: TGTGCCAGCAGCCCGGGGACAGGGGCGGACTATGGCTACACCTTC. It yields the protein CASSPGTGADYGYTF. Combining the CDR3 with reference TRBV7-3 and TRBJ1-2 gives the whole variable domain GAGVSQTPSNKVTEKGKYVELRCDPISGHTALYWYRQSLGQGPEFLIYFQGTGAADDSGLPNDRFFAVRPEGSVSTLKIQRTERGDSAVYLCASSPGTGADYGYTFGSGTRLTVV.

The chain joins TRBV11-2 to TRBJ2-7; 11 nucleotides align to TRBD2. The germline V gene has CDR1 SGHAT and CDR2 FQNNGV. J was trimmed by 9 bases and V by 6 bases; bases with no gene match: 13. The CDR3 spans 15 residues. The CDR3: CASSIILSGRAGQYF. Here the CDR3 DNA reads TGTGCCAGCAGTATCATTCTTAGCGGGAGGGCCGGGCAGTACTTC.

This clone occurred a few times. This sequence joins TRBV19 and TRBJ1-2; 7 bases agree with TRBD1. The CDR3 spans 14 residues. The V and J ends lost 7 bases and 5 bases, in that order; junction bases with no gene match: 10. Germline values: CDR1 LNHDA, CDR2 SQIVND (reference sequence). The CDR3 DNA sequence: TGTGCCAGTACCCCCAGCCCAGGGGGATATGGCTACACCTTC. It codes for CASTPSPGGYGYTF.

The chain uses TRBV18 and TRBJ1-2; 8 bases map to TRBD1. This CDR3 has 15 amino acids. V lost 2 bases to trimming and J lost 8 bases; unmatched junction nucleotides: 10. The germline gives CDR1 KGHSH, CDR2 LQKENI. The CDR3 sequence is CASSPRTGSVEGYTF. The CDR3 region has the DNA TGTGCCAGCTCACCAAGGACAGGGTCAGTCGAGGGCTACACCTTC.

The chain carries TRBV5-1 and TRBJ1-6; possible D gene TRBD1, 5 bases. Trimming removed 0 bases from V and 6 bases from J, with 13 bases in between. This CDR3 is built from 16 residues. Germline-derived CDR1 and CDR2 are SGHRS and YFSETQ. The CDR3 loop is CASSLEGAVGNSPLHF. For the CDR3, the DNA is TGCGCCAGCAGCTTGGAAGGGGCTGTTGGTAATTCACCCCTCCACTTT.

The chain carries TRBV11-3 and TRBJ1-2, with unresolved D. The CDR3 has 13 amino acids. Germline V gene data show CDR1 as SGHNT and CDR2 as YENEEA. Trimming left V 1 base short and J 4 bases short, with 7 bases between. The CDR3 spells CASSLGYLYGYTF. CDR3 nucleotides: TGTGCCAGCAGCTTAGGGTACCTCTATGGCTACACCTTC.

This CDR3 reads CASSLGEATQYF. The CDR3, as DNA: TGTGCCAGCAGCTTGGGGGAGGCCACCCAGTACTTC. The chain carries TRBV7-9 and TRBJ2-5, with D possibly matching TRBD2 (6 bases). The length of the CDR3 is 12 residues. V was trimmed by 3 bases and J by 8 bases, leaving 10 bases between them. Germline CDR1 and CDR2: SEHNR and FQNEAQ (reference sequence).

The CDR3 is CASSQEPYLNTEAFF. The CDR3 nucleotides are TGCGCCAGCAGCCAAGAACCTTACTTGAACACTGAAGCTTTCTTT. This chain uses TRBV4-3 with TRBJ1-1; no definite D call. The CDR3 is made up of 15 amino acids. Trimming left V 0 bases short and J 0 bases short, with 8 bases between. Germline V gene sequence: CDR1 LGHNA, CDR2 YSLEER.

This chain links TRBV18 with TRBJ2-2; the match to TRBD2 covers 8 bases. V trimming: 2 bases; J trimming: 7 bases; junction bases outside the gene matches: 3. Germline V gene lookup returns CDR1 KGHSH and CDR2 LQKENI. There are 14 residues in the CDR3. CDR3 amino acids: CASSPGLAGGELFF. CDR3 in DNA: TGTGCCAGCTCACCAGGACTAGCAGGCGGGGAGCTGTTTTTT.

The CDR3 loop reads CATSGGLLGLAGADEQYF. The CDR3 nucleotides are TGTGCCACCAGCGGGGGTCTCCTGGGACTAGCGGGAGCGGACGAGCAGTACTTC. The chain carries TRBV15 and TRBJ2-7; TRBD2 matches 14 bases. CDR1 and CDR2 from the germline V gene are LNHNV and YYDKDF (reference sequence). Unmatched junction bases numbered 14, after V lost 5 bases and J lost 5 bases. CDR3 length: 18 residues.